Sequencing of this TCR beta chain was carried out in a study of cytomegalovirus exposure and HLA in healthy donors. Trimming took 7 bases from V and 1 from J; bases not matched to a gene: 8. CDR3 size: 15 residues. Germline V gives CDR1 MNHNY, CDR2 SVGAGI (reference sequence). This table comes from immunoSEQ multiplex PCR, and its TCRdb copy is limited to in-frame clones, with some not included. The profile covers roughly 220,000 clones, with about nine tenths appearing a single time and 0.85% to 1.2% taken by the ten largest. Study-level points and caveats: The TCR clusters that emerged in the first cohort tended, a later analysis found, to co-occur in the 120 or so validation repertoires. Cytomegalovirus association was assigned to 150 to 200 TCR beta chains.

In the case of this clone: Its antigen is currently unknown.

The TCR comes from a woman aged 18-29 years in good health and CMV-seronegative. The chain is built from TRBV6-6 and TRBJ1-1, with 8 nucleotides matching TRBD1. Sequencing used PBMCs. The CDR3 protein is CASIGTGIPNTEAFF. The CDR3 DNA sequence: TGTGCCAGCATCGGGACAGGCATTCCGAACACTGAAGCTTTCTTT.